The entry that follows covers one TCR beta chain sequence. Original handling: Scientists estimated how many nucleated cells there were by amplifying reference gene primers. Assay used: immunoSEQ multiplex PCR; TCRdb lists only in-frame clones, some missing. D and trimming were read from the DNA, whereas the V and J calls and clone size are those reported in that table. The table records around 88,000 clones, around nine tenths of them present only once. The ends lost 1 base at V and 8 bases at J; junction bases unmatched: 10. The CDR3 covers 15 residues. Germline V gives CDR1 LGHNA, CDR2 YNFKEQ. The sample belongs to a study of blood T cell repertoires in COVID-19. Study summary: T cells, B-cell-depleted T cells, or PBMCs provided the cDNA or gDNA that served as material.

The gene calls are TRBV4-2 and TRBJ2-7; 8 nucleotides line up with TRBD1. This receptor was taken from a man aged 55 to 70 with acute or convalescent COVID-19. Material for sequencing was peripheral blood. CDR3 coding DNA: TGTGCCAGCAGCCAAGGGTCGCAGGGGGCGATCAAGCAGTACTTC. This translates into CASSQGSQGAIKQYF.